Listed below are T cell receptor beta chains from one sample, sequenced in a study of blood T cell repertoires in COVID-19. The assay was immunoSEQ multiplex PCR, and TCRdb's table has in-frame clones only and misses some. Here the sample spans roughly 130,000 clones, 80% being singletons. What was sequenced was peripheral blood. These TCRs come from a man between 70 and 80 years old with acute or convalescent COVID-19. CDR3s leave out the opening cysteine and the closing phenylalanine or tryptophan.

V	J	CDR3
TRBV7-9	TRBJ1-6	ASSSGQMRIPLH
TRBV2	TRBJ1-1	ASSEWGQGASEAF
TRBV12-5	TRBJ1-1	ASGLALPGEAF
TRBV11-2	TRBJ2-3	ASSLGSSGGTDTQY
TRBV27	TRBJ1-6	ASSLGPGSYNSPLH
TRBV28	TRBJ2-7	ASSFGLAGTQREY
TRBV2	TRBJ2-5	ASSAEAGGLVTQY
TRBV7-9	TRBJ2-1	ASSRRQVAYNEQF
TRBV10-1	TRBJ2-6	ASSESSGGGSGANVLT
TRBV7-9	TRBJ1-1	ASSLAPGPPLEAF
TRBV7-9	TRBJ1-2	ASSLAQFYGYT
TRBV6-6	TRBJ2-5	ASNEMMETQY
TRBV2	TRBJ2-1	ASSYRGREGNEQF
TRBV3-1/TRBV3-2	TRBJ1-4	ASSQGPGTNEKLF
TRBV6-5	TRBJ1-1	ATGQMNTEAF
TRBV6-6	TRBJ2-5	ASSQGSGETQY
TRBV20-1	TRBJ2-5	SASLAGVETQY
TRBV10-2	TRBJ1-5	ASSATSDQPQH
TRBV18	TRBJ2-7	ASSPGFQGVYEQY
TRBV7-8	TRBJ1-5	ASSLRPGISNQPQH
TRBV5-6	TRBJ1-5	ASSFGGPGPNQPQH
TRBV19	TRBJ2-2	ASSIVGLAANTGELF
TRBV27	TRBJ1-4	ASSLPDRVGEKLF
TRBV5-1	TRBJ1-2	ASSLTSGQHYGYT
TRBV4-1	TRBJ2-7	ASSAQRPSRDRAYEQY
TRBV12-5	TRBJ2-1	ASGLSRDSRNEQF
TRBV19	TRBJ2-6	ASSTDRGQLLTGANVLT
TRBV9	TRBJ1-6	ASSGGQGAFNSPLH
TRBV24-1	TRBJ2-2	ATSDLGQGATGELF
TRBV7-2	TRBJ2-7	ASSLGGSGGAYEQY
TRBV19	TRBJ2-7	ASSLTGDRDEQY
TRBV6-5	TRBJ1-6	ASSYSKRPGESPLH
TRBV20-1	TRBJ2-3	SASFLTGTKDTQY
TRBV11-2	TRBJ1-3	ASSSQQGAGGNTIY
TRBV6-5	TRBJ2-7	ASSRNRGAHEQY